This T cell receptor (beta chain) originates from a study of shared clonotypes between healthy human individuals. Regarding this clone: The antigen is unknown.

CD45RA-negative memory and CD45RA+ naive subsets were split from the CD4+ cells. The CDR3 extends over 12 amino acids. V was trimmed by 0 bases and J by 11 bases, leaving 10 bases between them. Germline assignment: CDR1 SGHNT and CDR2 YYREEE (reference sequence). Findings and limits, study-wide: The rarefaction results pointed to incomplete sorted-subset sequencing despite large depth.

Using 200 ng DNA, around 30,000 T cell genomes, the sorted-subset replicate PCRs were run. Libraries were prepared by immunoSEQ multiplex PCR; TCRdb keeps only in-frame clonotypes and omits some of them. The sample gives 1.6 million or so clones, about 96% of which show up once; 1.2% is in the top ten. The TCR was taken from a man aged 25 to 45 in good health. The chain couples TRBV5-4 to TRBJ2-3; D is unresolved. Sample: naive CD4+ T cells sorted from blood. Subset indicated: CD45RA+ positively selected. DNA of the CDR3: TGTGCCAGCAGCTTGGACTATGGGCGGCAGTATTTT. This gives the protein CASSLDYGRQYF.